This TCR beta chain is drawn from a study of T-cell reconstitution after alpha-beta-depleted transplantation in children. Study findings and constraints: Some patients' high day-60 TCRbeta diversity was traced to surviving recipient T cells and thymic progenitors.

Preparing the TCRbeta library involved the use of unique molecular identifiers. A single record per CDR3 protein comes from TCRdb applying MiXCR to the PCR reads. The sample lists about 600,000 distinct CDR3 sequences; 10% to 15% were seen once. V was clipped by 6 bases and J by 12 bases; unmatched bases: 14. Germline values: CDR1 SQVTM, CDR2 ANQGSEA. CDR3 size: 15 residues. Many counts were recorded for this clonotype. What it binds is unknown. V gene TRBV29-1 combines with J gene TRBJ2-1; TRBD2 agrees at 13 bases. The sequence came from a male patient younger than 18 who had a stem cell transplant for acute myeloid leukemia, so the T cells may come from the graft donor. The specimen was PBMCs, mostly from graft donor cells, collected 360 days after TCRalphabeta/CD19-depleted stem cell transplant. The CDR3 region has the DNA TGCAGCGTGGCCGGACTAGCGGGAGTGATTTCTTCGCAGTTCTTC. The encoded protein is CSVAGLAGVISSQFF.